This T cell receptor beta chain came from a study of shared clonotypes between healthy human individuals. V was cut by 5 bases and J by 5 bases, with 15 bases left in between. There are 14 residues in the CDR3. The germline V gene encodes CDR1 SGHAT and CDR2 FQNNGV. This clone was picked up a small number of times. The target antigen is unknown. Other nucleotide sequences in the sample specify the same CDR3. Repertoires were generated with immunoSEQ multiplex PCR, while TCRdb's copy carries only in-frame clones and drops some. The sample has roughly 2,500,000 clones; 80% to 95% are singletons. General study points: Naive CD4 clonotypes overlapped across a handful of donors at approximately 5%.

V is TRBV11-2 and J is TRBJ1-1; perhaps TRBD1 as D (6 bases). The sample taken for sequencing was naive CD4+ T cells from PBMCs. Subset specified: CD45RA+ positively selected. The TCR comes from a man aged 18 to 29 in good health. Some clones in this sample may be carry-over from other donors' samples. CDR3 sequence (DNA): TGTGCCAGCAGCCCGGGGGGGGGCAGGACTGAAGCTTTCTTT. Its translation: CASSPGGGRTEAFF.